A single TCR beta chain is shown here with its context. The antigen this receptor binds is unknown. Per-base quality was not reported, and no clone a single base away is much larger than it. This sample stems from a study of PD-1 blockade in mismatch repair-deficient tumors listed by TCRdb under 2017. Broadly, across the study: Between late 2013 and September 2016, the trial enrolled some 91 consecutive patients with over 10 mismatch repair-deficient cancer types, every one of whom had been previously treated and was progressing. Tumor-associated T cell clones were tracked in the peripheral blood of patients responding to PD-1 blockade by deep sequencing of TCR CDR3 regions.

The protocol used for the library was the immunoSEQ multiplex PCR assay. TCRdb retrieved this table from immuneACCESS and kept in-frame rearrangements only. Not all clones are present; in checked studies, unresolved V genes account for under half, and no reason is known for the remainder. This sample comprises about 130,000 clones, about 90% of them detected only once. The ten largest account for 12% of the sample. General findings and caveats noted by the study authors: Rapid expansion after pembrolizumab followed by contraction, generally before radiologic responses, was shown by tumor-resident clones, which were often undetectable in blood before treatment.

For every enrolled patient, mismatch repair deficiency was confirmed by either polymerase chain reaction or immunohistochemistry. TCR sequencing was performed for a few patients who responded to pembrolizumab therapy. Pembrolizumab PD-1 blockade was prospectively tested in advanced mismatch repair-deficient cancers, regardless of tissue of origin, in the phase II trial. Serial peripheral blood T cell samples were collected before and at multiple times after starting PD-1 blockade. Blood sampling time points were reported as weeks after the first dose of pembrolizumab. Sequenced material: peripheral blood, taken roughly 67 weeks after starting pembrolizumab. The receptor comes from an adult with mismatch repair-deficient cancer.

The CDR3 region has the sequence CASSQTSGTGELFF. The bases read TGTGCCAGCAGCCAGACTAGCGGGACCGGGGAGCTGTTTTTT. The rearranged chain carries TRBV14 and TRBJ2-2, and 10 bases in between align with TRBD2. The germline V gene gives CDR1 as SGHDN and CDR2 as FVKESK. V ends up 3 bases short and J 5 bases short, with an unmatched junction base count of 0. The CDR3 has 14 amino acids, counting the end cysteine and phenylalanine. Only CDR3 DNA remains: 42 bases, in frame from the first base.